The present entry profiles one TCR beta chain with its context. Donors were systemically healthy Caucasian individuals from Russia aged about 6 to 90 years. With each sample, at least 6 micrograms of total RNA were extracted. V lost 6 bases to trimming and J lost 7 bases, with 15 bases between them. Germline V lookup: CDR1 MNHNY, CDR2 SVGAGI (reference sequence). The CDR3 is made up of 14 amino acids. The data belong to a study of blood T cells in healthy people across ages. A second about 6 to 11 cycle PCR used barcoded and J-beta primers. Each cDNA molecule was tagged by a template-switch adaptor with 12 random nucleotides. One entry per CDR3 protein, called by TCRdb with MiXCR from the 5' RACE reads. The sample shows about 1,800,000 distinct CDR3 sequences, roughly 30% of them seen only once.

The sample was blood. V gene TRBV6-6 combines with J gene TRBJ2-2, with a tentative D call TRBD1 (5 bases). The TCR was taken from a woman aged 25 to 39 in good health. CDR3 nucleotide sequence: TGTGCCAGCAGGGTTAAGGTCACAGGCGGGGAGCTGTTTTTT. Translating it yields CASRVKVTGGELFF.